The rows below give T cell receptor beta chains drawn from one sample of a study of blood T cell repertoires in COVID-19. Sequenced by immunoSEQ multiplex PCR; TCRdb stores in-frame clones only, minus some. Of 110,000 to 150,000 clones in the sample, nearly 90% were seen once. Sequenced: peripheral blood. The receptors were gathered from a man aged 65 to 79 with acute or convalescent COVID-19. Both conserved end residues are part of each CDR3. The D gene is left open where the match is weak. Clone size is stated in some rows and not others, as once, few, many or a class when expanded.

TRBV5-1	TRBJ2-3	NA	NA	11	CASSEGDTQYF	TGCGCCAGCAGCGAGGGAGATACGCAGTATTTT
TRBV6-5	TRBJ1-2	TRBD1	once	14	CASSYSSRGHGYTF	TGTGCCAGCAGTTACTCGAGCAGGGGGCACGGCTACACCTTC
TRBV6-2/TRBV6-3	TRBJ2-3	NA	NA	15	CASSYSTESTDTQYF	TGTGCCAGCAGTTACTCGACGGAGAGCACAGATACGCAGTATTTT
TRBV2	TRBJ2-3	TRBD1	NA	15	CASSRQGVGADTQYF	TGTGCCAGCTCACGACAGGGGGTTGGCGCAGATACGCAGTATTTT
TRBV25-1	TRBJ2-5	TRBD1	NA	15	CASSESGGQGETQYF	TGTGCCAGCAGTGAATCCGGGGGACAGGGGGAGACCCAGTACTTC
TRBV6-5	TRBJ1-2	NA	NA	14	CASSHQAGLYGYTF	TGTGCCAGCAGTCATCAAGCAGGCCTCTATGGCTACACCTTC
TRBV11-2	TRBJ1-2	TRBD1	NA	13	CATRQGLTGGYTF	TGTGCCACCCGACAGGGTCTGACAGGCGGCTACACCTTC
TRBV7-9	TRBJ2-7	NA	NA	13	CASSLGEIYEQYF	TGTGCCAGCAGCTTAGGCGAGATCTACGAGCAGTACTTC
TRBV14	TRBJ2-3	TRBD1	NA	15	CASSQGTGAHGTQYF	TGTGCCAGCAGCCAAGGGACAGGGGCCCATGGTACGCAGTATTTT
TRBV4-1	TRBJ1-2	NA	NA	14	CASSQAAGYYGYTF	TGCGCCAGCAGTCAAGCAGCAGGGTACTATGGCTACACCTTC